The 29 T cell receptor beta chains below come from one sample, sequenced in a study of radiotherapy plus CTLA-4 blockade in lung cancer. Here immunoSEQ multiplex PCR was the method, and the copy in TCRdb shows in-frame clones only, minus some. The sample holds 85,000 to 90,000 clones; more than 75% are singletons and the top ten take roughly a sixth. The sample consisted of peripheral blood, taken from a patient treated with radiotherapy plus ipilimumab. The receptors shown here come from a human donor with non-small cell lung cancer that progressed on radiotherapy plus ipilimumab.

V usage is TRBV19 and J usage is TRBJ2-7, with 13 positions matching TRBD2. J was trimmed by 6 bases and V by 9 bases; bases with no gene match: 11. The CDR3 runs to 15 residues. Germline V lookup: CDR1 LNHDA, CDR2 SQIVND (reference sequence). CDR3 coding DNA: TGTGCCAGCCGGACTAGCGGGAGCGTCTCCCTCGAGCAGTACTTC. Its translation is CASRTSGSVSLEQYF.

The chain links TRBV11-3 to TRBJ1-3, with no clear D. Germline V gene sequence: CDR1 SGHNT, CDR2 YENEEA. The CDR3 runs 18 residues. V was pared by 5 bases and J by 0 bases, with 20 bases between. Here the CDR3 reads CASSTSSLIRSSGNTIYF. The CDR3 nucleotides read TGTGCCAGCAGCACTAGTTCCCTGATCCGGAGCTCTGGAAACACCATATATTTT. Looking up the rest from reference TRBV11-3 and TRBJ1-3 gives the full variable domain: EAGVVQSPRYKIIEKKQPVAFWCNPISGHNTLYWYLQNLGQGPELLIRYENEEAVDDSQLPKDRFSAERLKGVDSTLKIQPAELGDSAVYLCASSTSSLIRSSGNTIYFGEGSWLTVV.

The V gene is TRBV11-3, the J gene TRBJ2-5, with 10 bases that match TRBD1. Per the germline V gene, CDR1 is SGHNT and CDR2 is YENEEA. The CDR3 loop spans 15 amino acids. V was clipped by 5 bases and J by 11 bases; unmatched bases: 14. The CDR3 sequence: CASSLSPGQGSEQYF. The CDR3 DNA reads as TGTGCCAGCAGCCTGTCCCCGGGACAGGGGAGTGAGCAGTACTTC.

The rearrangement joins TRBV30 to TRBJ2-7, with 7 bases identical to TRBD1. The CDR3 totals 12 residues. V was pared by 2 bases and J by 7 bases, with 5 bases of the junction left unmatched. Germline CDR1 and CDR2: GTSNPN and SVGIG (reference sequence). In DNA, the CDR3 is TGTGCCTGGAGTAGACAGGGTCGGGAGCAGTACTTC. Translated: CAWSRQGREQYF.

This clone has only one observation. The chain is built from TRBV6-1 and TRBJ2-7, with 7 nucleotides matching TRBD2. This CDR3 is built from 13 residues. V lost 5 bases to trimming and J lost 4 bases; unmatched junction nucleotides: 5. From germline, CDR1 is MNHNS and CDR2 SASEGT. For the CDR3, the DNA is TGTGCCAGCAGTCTAGCGGAACTTTACGAGCAGTACTTC. It encodes CASSLAELYEQYF.

The rearrangement links TRBV29-1 to TRBJ1-2; maybe TRBD1 (5 bases). The CDR3 length is 12 residues. Germline V gene sequence: CDR1 SQVTM, CDR2 ANQGSEA. Trimming removed 6 bases at V and 8 bases at J, with 16 bases between. The CDR3 DNA reads as TGCAGCGTCCGCTGGGGGTCAGGAGGCTACACCTTC. Its protein is CSVRWGSGGYTF.

The V gene is TRBV28, the J gene TRBJ1-1; TRBD1 matches at 7 bases. The CDR3 has 13 residues. The V gene's germline CDR1 is MDHEN and CDR2 SYDVKM. The V and J ends lost 6 bases and 6 bases, in that order; junction bases with no gene match: 7. The DNA of the CDR3 is TGTGCCAGCAGACGACAGGGAAAGGCTGAAGCTTTCTTT. Protein: CASRRQGKAEAFF. The full variable domain, completed using reference TRBV28 and TRBJ1-1, is DVKVTQSSRYLVKRTGEKVFLECVQDMDHENMFWYRQDPGLGLRLIYFSYDVKMKEKGDIPEGYSVSREKKERFSLILESASTNQTSMYLCASRRQGKAEAFFGQGTRLTVV.

The chain uses TRBV19 and TRBJ1-3, with D perhaps TRBD1 (6 bases). V was trimmed by 9 bases and J by 2 bases, leaving 14 bases between them. CDR1 LNHDA and CDR2 SQIVND come from the germline V gene (reference sequence). There are 14 residues in the CDR3. The CDR3 DNA follows: TGTGCCAGCCGGACAGACCAAACTGGAAACACCATATATTTT. Translated: CASRTDQTGNTIYF.

This clone was observed a handful of times. This chain uses TRBV6-5 with TRBJ2-7; 13 bases are a match to TRBD2. The germline gives CDR1 MNHEY, CDR2 SVGAGI. The CDR3 has 14 amino acids. Losses at the gene ends were 7 bases for V and 3 bases for J; bases not matched to a gene: 3. The CDR3 is CASTRTSGSYEQYF. DNA for the CDR3: TGTGCCAGCACTAGGACTAGCGGGAGCTACGAGCAGTACTTC.

The J gene is TRBJ1-5, the V gene TRBV18; 7 bases agree with TRBD1. V was pared by 4 bases and J by 6 bases, with 6 bases of the junction left unmatched. The CDR3 sequence is 14 residues long. The germline V gene encodes CDR1 KGHSH and CDR2 LQKENI. CDR3 bases: TGTGCCAGCTCACTCTCAGGGGGTGGTCAGCCCCAGCATTTT. Translation gives CASSLSGGGQPQHF. Supplemented by reference TRBV18 and TRBJ1-5, the full variable domain reads NAGVMQNPRHLVRRRGQEARLRCSPMKGHSHVYWYRQLPEEGLKFMVYLQKENIIDESGMPKERFSAEFPKEGPSILRIQQVVRGDSAAYFCASSLSGGGQPQHFGDGTRLSIL.

The genes are TRBV20-1 and TRBJ2-3; D gene uncertain. Germline V gene lookup returns CDR1 DFQATT and CDR2 SNEGSKA (reference sequence). V gave up 6 bases and J gave up 6 bases, with 7 bases separating them. The CDR3 loop spans 10 amino acids. The CDR3 sequence is CSAGPDTQYF. The DNA for the CDR3 is TGCAGTGCCGGGCCCGATACGCAGTATTTT.

The J gene is TRBJ1-2, the V gene TRBV25-1; D not certain. Germline CDR1 is MGHDK and CDR2 is SYGVNS. The CDR3 runs 13 residues. Trimming cost V 5 bases and J 2 bases, with 9 bases left between them. CDR3 sequence (DNA): TGTGCCAGCAGTATAACGAGGAACTATGGCTACACCTTC. Amino acid sequence: CASSITRNYGYTF.

This clone was found a few times. V is TRBV18 and J is TRBJ2-2; D gene ambiguous. The CDR3 length is 16 residues. CDR1 is KGHSH, CDR2 LQKENI, per germline. Trimming pared 4 bases from V and 0 bases from J, leaving 12 bases between. DNA for the CDR3: TGTGCCAGCTCACTCTCAGGAGACCCGAACACCGGGGAGCTGTTTTTT. Encoded protein: CASSLSGDPNTGELFF.

This clone was detected only a few times. This chain's CDR3 is CASSAGPEQYF. CDR3 bases: TGCGCCAGCAGTGCAGGGCCCGAGCAGTACTTC. The gene calls are TRBV10-2 and TRBJ2-7; D possibly corresponds to TRBD1 (5 bases). Germline V lookup: CDR1 WSHSY, CDR2 SAAADI. Trimming cost V 4 bases and J 6 bases, with 7 bases left between them. The CDR3 consists of 11 residues.

V is TRBV2 and J is TRBJ2-7, with TRBD2 as a possible D gene (5 bases). The V and J ends lost 3 bases and 1 base respectively, with 13 bases between them. This CDR3 is 15 amino acids long. Germline loops: CDR1 SNHLY, CDR2 FYNNEI. In DNA, the CDR3 is TGTGCCAGCAGTGAGGCGGGCCGGGGATCCTACGAGCAGTACTTC. It yields the protein CASSEAGRGSYEQYF.

V gene TRBV9 combines with J gene TRBJ1-1; 9 bases line up with TRBD1. Germline V gene data show CDR1 as SGDLS and CDR2 as YYNGEE. Losses at the gene ends were 0 bases for V and 4 bases for J; bases not matched to a gene: 4. This CDR3 is 15 amino acids long. The CDR3 here is CASSVEGQGSTEAFF. As DNA, the CDR3 is TGTGCCAGCAGCGTAGAGGGACAGGGCTCCACTGAAGCTTTCTTT.

The chain employs TRBV29-1 and TRBJ2-3; D gene ambiguous. The germline V gene encodes CDR1 SQVTM and CDR2 ANQGSEA. The CDR3 totals 12 residues. Deletions cut 5 bases from V and 3 bases from J, with 9 bases between. CDR3 sequence (DNA): TGCAGCGTTTTAGTGGGAACAGATACGCAGTATTTT. Its translation is CSVLVGTDTQYF.

The V gene is TRBV4-2, the J gene TRBJ1-1; D is undetermined. Germline V lookup: CDR1 LGHNA, CDR2 YNFKEQ. This CDR3 contains 15 residues. The germline V and J ends were trimmed by 0 bases and 4 bases, with 12 bases remaining between them. Here the CDR3 reads CASSQDLGLATEAFF. The DNA for the CDR3 is TGTGCCAGCAGCCAAGATCTGGGCCTGGCCACTGAAGCTTTCTTT.

V and J are TRBV28 and TRBJ2-2, with D possibly TRBD1 on 6 matching bases. The germline gives CDR1 MDHEN, CDR2 SYDVKM. Trimming cost V 5 bases and J 2 bases, with 15 bases left between them. The CDR3 has 16 amino acids. DNA for the CDR3: TGTGCCAGCAGTGGATACCAGGGGCTTAACACCGGGGAGCTGTTTTTT. It translates to CASSGYQGLNTGELFF.

The V and J genes are TRBV6-6 and TRBJ1-2, with D maybe TRBD1 (5 bases). CDR1 MNHNY and CDR2 SVGAGI come from the germline V gene (reference sequence). The V end was cut by 2 bases, the J end by 4 bases, with 11 bases between. CDR3 length: 14 amino acids. CDR3 loop: CASSYRGLGYGYTF. In DNA, the CDR3 is TGTGCCAGCAGTTACCGGGGCCTCGGCTATGGCTACACCTTC.

The CDR3, as DNA: TGTGCCTGGAGACAGGGGGCCGGTCAGCCCCAGCATTTT. It encodes CAWRQGAGQPQHF. The V call is TRBV30, the J call TRBJ1-5; TRBD1 agrees at 9 bases. The CDR3 totals 13 residues. Per germline, CDR1 GTSNPN and CDR2 SVGIG (reference sequence). Trimming at V came to 3 bases and at J to 6 bases, leaving 3 bases not matched to a gene.

This clone was recorded a few times. The chain employs TRBV7-2 and TRBJ2-5, with unresolved D. There are 16 residues in the CDR3. Germline V CDR1 and CDR2: SGHTA, FQGNSA. V was trimmed by 2 bases and J by 1 base, leaving 14 bases between them. The DNA of the CDR3 is TGTGCCAGCAGCTTAAACGGGCGAGGATTCCAAGAGACCCAGTACTTC. This sequence encodes CASSLNGRGFQETQYF.

This chain links TRBV25-1 with TRBJ2-5; D gene unclear. The CDR3 has 14 residues. Trimming left V 2 bases short and J 0 bases short, with 7 bases between. The germline gives CDR1 MGHDK, CDR2 SYGVNS. The CDR3 nucleotides are TGTGCCAGCAGTGAAGTAAGCTACCAAGAGACCCAGTACTTC. Translation gives CASSEVSYQETQYF.

This clone has more than one count but fewer than ten. The chain carries TRBV7-2 and TRBJ1-4; D is unresolved. CDR3 length equals 12 residues. V was trimmed by 5 bases and J by 10 bases, leaving 11 bases between them. In germline, CDR1 is SGHTA, CDR2 FQGNSA. In DNA form, the CDR3 reads TGTGCCAGCAGCCCGGTAGAGGGAAAACTGTTTTTT. Amino acid sequence: CASSPVEGKLFF.

This clone turned up a few times. The chain couples TRBV5-1 to TRBJ2-7; 7 bases line up with TRBD1. The CDR3 extends over 14 amino acids. Germline CDR1 SGHRS, CDR2 YFSETQ. Germline trimming cut 2 bases from V and 0 bases from J; bases unmatched to any gene: 2. This CDR3 reads CASSLQGISYEQYF. CDR3 bases: TGCGCCAGCAGCTTACAGGGGATCTCCTACGAGCAGTACTTC.

This clone was found once. The rearrangement uses TRBV4-1 and TRBJ2-1; D possibly uses TRBD1 or TRBD2 (6 bases each). Germline CDR1 is MGHRA and CDR2 is YSYEKL. The CDR3 is made up of 18 amino acids. V lost 3 bases and J lost 6, with 24 bases in between. The CDR3 DNA reads as TGCGCCAGCAGCCAGAGAAATCTGCGGGACATGGCGTCCAATGAGCAGTTCTTC. Translated: CASSQRNLRDMASNEQFF.

The V and J genes are TRBV7-2 and TRBJ2-1; 7 bases map to TRBD2. Trimming took 0 bases from V and 16 from J; bases not matched to a gene: 12. The CDR3 consists of 14 residues. Germline V CDR1 and CDR2: SGHTA, FQGNSA. The CDR3 coding sequence is TGTGCCAGCAGCTTAGCGAACGAAGGGACTAAGACCTTCTTC. Protein product: CASSLANEGTKTFF.

The rearrangement uses TRBV5-1 and TRBJ1-4; D not certain. Germline V gives CDR1 SGHRS, CDR2 YFSETQ. The V end was cut by 1 base, the J end by 2 bases, with 6 bases between. The length of the CDR3 is 14 residues. The CDR3 DNA reads TGCGCCAGCAGCTTGAGAGCGACTAATGAAAAACTGTTTTTT. Encoded protein: CASSLRATNEKLFF.

The chain has TRBV4-1 and TRBJ2-5; the match to TRBD2 covers 9 bases. Germline trimming cut 1 base from V and 1 base from J; bases unmatched to any gene: 7. This CDR3 region has 17 residues. Germline CDR1 MGHRA, CDR2 YSYEKL. The CDR3 here is CASSQAPTAGGQETQYF. The CDR3 DNA sequence: TGCGCCAGCAGCCAAGCGCCAACAGCGGGGGGCCAAGAGACCCAGTACTTC.